This T cell receptor beta chain was captured by sequencing in a study of CD8+ T cells in alopecia areata listed by TCRdb under 2018. Concerning the study at large: The study used high-throughput TCRbeta sequencing to examine T cell clonal expansion in alopecia areata, in both the C3H/HeJ mouse model and human patients. Human TCRbeta sequencing covered scalp tissue and sorted CD4+ and CD8+ peripheral blood T cells from patchy and totalis/universalis alopecia areata patients and healthy controls. Scalp clonality was compared across normal scalp (n=4), patchy alopecia areata scalp (n=8), and alopecia totalis/universalis scalp (n=8). RNA was extracted with the PAXgene miRNA kit for fixed scalp, the miRNeasy kit for PBMCs, and the RNeasy kit for mouse skin. TCRbeta CDR3 regions were amplified by immunoSEQ multiplex PCR with 35 Vbeta forward and 13 Jbeta reverse primers. General study outcomes and caveats: TCR sequences shared between patients were less clear than in mice, possibly partly because of HLA diversity in the patient population. Resident alphabeta T cells in normal human skin are also sequenced, complicating scalp TCR repertoire analysis, unlike mouse skin dominated by gammadelta T cells. Compared with normal scalp, lesional scalp, particularly in alopecia totalis/universalis, had higher clonality and more expanded CD8+ clones, which suggests antigenic drive.

Trimming removed 5 bases from V and 4 bases from J; the gene matches leave 19 bases unexplained. From its cysteine to its phenylalanine, the CDR3 spans 17 amino acids. The CDR3 DNA has 51 bases and is translated from base 1. The germline V gene yields SQVTM for CDR1 and ANQGSEA for CDR2. The method behind the library was the immunoSEQ multiplex PCR assay. For TCR sequencing, RNA was extracted from every sample and reverse transcribed into cDNA to serve as template. First-strand cDNA was synthesized with SuperScript III using a 2:1 mix of oligo-dT and random hexamers. A synthetic immune receptor repertoire was used to gauge amplification bias, and whatever bias remained was removed computationally. The original methods were these. Raw reads were preprocessed to remove errors, and CDR3 was defined according to IMGT conventions as the region from the conserved cysteine to phenylalanine. Clonality was calculated as 1 minus Shannon entropy normalized by log2 of the number of productive unique TCRs. Scalp TCRbeta sequences were cross-referenced with sorted blood CD4 and CD8 repertoires so that the CD4 or CD8 identity of scalp clones could be inferred. TCRdb re-hosts the immuneACCESS table, in-frame sequences only. Its copies lack some clones; in the studies checked, an unresolved V gene accounts for under half of them, and the cause for the rest is not known. V and J calls and clone size are given by that table; D and trimming were obtained from the DNA. Within this sample are 200,000 to 250,000 clones, with roughly three fifths of them counted one time only. The top ten hold around 5% of the sample.

Of note for this clone: Its antigen target is currently unknown. No base quality values were provided; no much bigger clone lies one nucleotide off.

PBMCs were isolated by density centrifugation and stained for CD3, CD4 and CD8, after which CD4+ and CD8+ T cells were sorted on a FACSAria. Scalp biopsies and blood samples were provided by unaffected controls. The source of this sequence is a human donor in good health. The chain uses TRBV29-1 and TRBJ1-2; 7 bases in the junction line up with TRBD1. What was sequenced was CD8+ T cells sorted from blood. The CDR3 region reads CSVWDFELRDRPYGYTF. The bases read TGCAGCGTTTGGGACTTTGAACTAAGGGACAGACCCTATGGCTACACCTTC.